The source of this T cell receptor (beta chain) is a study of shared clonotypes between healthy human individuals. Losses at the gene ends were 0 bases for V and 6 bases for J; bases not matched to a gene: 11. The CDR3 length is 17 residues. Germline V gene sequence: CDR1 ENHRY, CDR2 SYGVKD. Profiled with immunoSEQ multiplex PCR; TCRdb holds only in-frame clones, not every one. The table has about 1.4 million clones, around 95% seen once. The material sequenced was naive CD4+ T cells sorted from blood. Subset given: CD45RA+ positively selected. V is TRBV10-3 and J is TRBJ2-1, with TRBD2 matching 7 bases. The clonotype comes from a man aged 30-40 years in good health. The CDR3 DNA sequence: TGTGCCATCAGTGAGTCGGGGGGGAACTTAATCGGCAATGAGCAGTTCTTC. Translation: CAISESGGNLIGNEQFF.